The clone carrying this T cell receptor (beta chain) has a count of ten or more. Its antigen is as yet unknown. These data come from a study of T cells in Graves' hyperthyroidism and ophthalmopathy. Trimming shortened V by 5 bases and J by 4 bases, and 14 bases separated the two germline ends. CDR3 length: 15 amino acids. TCR beta CDR3 region amplification was performed from RNA transcripts. HTBI primers were employed in a first-round RT-PCR of the TCR CDR3. MiXCR was run by TCRdb on the multiplex PCR reads, yielding one entry per CDR3 protein. Of approximately 520,000 distinct CDR3 sequences in the sample, 20% were seen once. Overall study results and limits: Using 13 V-J features, a model discriminated ophthalmopathy from stable hyperthyroidism. Also found in blood were most expanded thyroid clonotypes above 0.001. Ophthalmopathy onset followed model prediction by a median around 6.9 months.

Across 18 months, stable Graves' hyperthyroidism was marked by no progression to ophthalmopathy. The sequence derives from a man between 18 and 35 years old with Graves' hyperthyroidism. Input material: blood. The rearrangement joins TRBV12-3 or TRBV12-4 to TRBJ2-2; the D gene is possibly TRBD1 (5 bases). This CDR3 reads CASSRTTDGTGELFF. The CDR3 region has the DNA TGTGCCAGCAGTCGGACAACCGACGGCACCGGGGAGCTGTTTTTT.